The sequence of this TCR beta chain was determined in a study of T cell repertoires in cytomegalovirus infection. Background on the study: Peptides in the study included HLA-C-restricted and HLA-B-restricted CMV epitopes. CMV infection plus the matching HLA type was flagged by public TCR beta signatures.

General observations from the study: Carriers of CMV plus the relevant HLA were identified by cumulative public TCR beta family frequency.

MiXCR, applied by TCRdb to the reads, yields one record per CDR3 protein. Of roughly 800,000 distinct CDR3 sequences detected, 25% to 30% appear once; the ten largest clones hold roughly 14%. This clonotype was observed a handful of times. What it binds is unknown. Deletions cut 1 base from V and 0 bases from J, with 10 bases between. Germline lookup yields CDR1 LNHDA and CDR2 SQIVND (reference sequence). This CDR3 region has 16 residues. This chain uses TRBV19 with TRBJ2-1; maybe TRBD2 (6 bases). The sequences come from cultured CD8+ T cells from PBMCs, collected from culture after CMV antigen stimulation. The origin of this receptor is a human donor in good health (CMV status not recorded). Some clones in this sample may be carry-over from other donors' samples. The CDR3 loop is CASSIVLRGSYNEQFF. The DNA for the CDR3 is TGTGCCAGTAGTATAGTCTTGCGGGGCTCCTACAATGAGCAGTTCTTC. Full variable domain (remainder filled in from reference TRBV19 and TRBJ2-1): DGGITQSPKYLFRKEGQNVTLSCEQNLNHDAMYWYRQDPGQGLRLIYYSQIVNDFQKGDIAEGYSVSREKKESFPLTVTSAQKNPTAFYLCASSIVLRGSYNEQFFGPGTRLTVL.